These 3 T cell receptor beta chains originate from one sample sequenced in a study of cytomegalovirus exposure and HLA in healthy donors. With 60 Vbeta and 13 Jbeta primers, the PCR was carried out. Produced via immunoSEQ multiplex PCR; TCRdb's table is partial and in-frame only. The data show roughly 150,000 clones, about 68% seen once. Sequenced sample: PBMCs. These receptors were taken from a female donor in good health and CMV-seronegative.

The CDR3 is CASGQNNGSPLHF. As DNA, the CDR3 is TGTGCCAGCGGGCAGAATAATGGTTCACCCCTCCACTTT. This rearrangement joins TRBV7-2 to TRBJ1-6; the D is unclear. V shed 8 bases and J shed 9 bases, with 14 bases lying between them. The CDR3 consists of 13 residues. Germline CDR1 reads SGHTA; CDR2 reads FQGNSA.

A word on this clone: One end of the junction does not line up with germline, which may come from a read error. The V call is TRBV7-7, the J call TRBJ1-2; D is ambiguous. The CDR3 contains 16 residues. CDR1 and CDR2 from the germline V gene are SSHAT and FNYEAQ (reference sequence). The chain's CDR3 is CASSLRGPGGVYGYTF. Here the CDR3 DNA reads TGTGCTAGCAGCTTACGAGGACCGGGAGGCGTCTATGGCTACACCTTC. The full variable domain, in which reference TRBV7-7 and TRBJ1-2 provide the parts outside the CDR3, is GAGVSQSPRYKVTKRGQDVTLRCDPISSHATLYWYQQALGQGPEFLTYFNYEAQPDKSGLPSDRFSAERPEGSISTLTIQRTEQRDSAMYRCASSLRGPGGVYGYTFGSGTRLTVV.

This clone was counted only a few times. The chain couples TRBV18 to TRBJ2-5; D is perhaps TRBD1 (6 bases). Judging by the DNA end, TRBJ2-7 fits better; the J call may be wrong. Germline CDR1 and CDR2: KGHSH and LQKENI. This CDR3 is built from 14 residues. The CDR3 spells CASSPRDILIEQYF. CDR3 coding DNA: TGTGCCAGCTCACCCCGGGACATTCTAATCGAGCAGTACTTC.